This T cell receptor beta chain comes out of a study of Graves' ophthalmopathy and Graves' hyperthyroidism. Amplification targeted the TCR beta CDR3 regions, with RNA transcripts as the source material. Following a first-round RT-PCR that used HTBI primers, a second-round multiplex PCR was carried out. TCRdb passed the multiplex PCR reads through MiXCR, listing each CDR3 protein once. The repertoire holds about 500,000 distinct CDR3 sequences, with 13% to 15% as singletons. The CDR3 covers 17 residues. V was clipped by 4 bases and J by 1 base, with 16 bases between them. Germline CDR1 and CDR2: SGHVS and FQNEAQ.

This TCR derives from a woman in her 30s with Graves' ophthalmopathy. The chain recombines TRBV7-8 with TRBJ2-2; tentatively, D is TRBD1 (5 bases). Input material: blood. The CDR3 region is CASSSRGLTRNTGELFF. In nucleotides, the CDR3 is TGTGCCAGCAGCTCTAGGGGCCTCACGCGGAACACCGGGGAGCTGTTTTTT.